This TCR beta chain was captured in a study of shared clonotypes between healthy human individuals. Study-wide context: CD4 naive cells filled three plates per donor, CD4 memory three, CD8 naive two and CD8 memory one. Points from the study as a whole: Shared clonotypes across all four donors exceeded non-shared ones in generation probability.

CDR3 size: 14 residues. The V end lost 5 bases, the J end lost 8 bases, and 15 bases lay between the germline ends. Looked up from germline, CDR1 is SGHTA and CDR2 is FQGNSA. Produced via immunoSEQ multiplex PCR; TCRdb's table is partial and in-frame only. The sample lists some 2.4 million clones, under 95% occurring once. With respect to this clone: Its antigen is unidentified.

Investigators divided CD4+ cells into CD45RA+ naive and CD45RA-negative memory subsets. The sequenced sample was naive CD4+ T cells from PBMCs. Subset specified: CD45RA+ positively selected. This sequence was found in a man aged 18 to 30 in good health. Some clones in this sample may be carry-over from other donors' samples. The genes are TRBV7-2 and TRBJ1-4, with a possible D match to TRBD1 (6 bases). The CDR3: CASSPHRVPEKLFF. Written as DNA, the CDR3 is TGTGCCAGCAGCCCGCACAGGGTCCCGGAAAAACTGTTTTTT.